This TCR beta chain originates from a study of blood T cell repertoires in COVID-19. On the study more broadly: Researchers got acute and convalescent COVID-19 samples from the United States, Italy and Spain. Nucleic acid was either cDNA or gDNA, and it came from T cells, B-cell-depleted T cells, or PBMCs.

In the case of this clone: Other DNA sequences of this sample code for an identical CDR3.

Original processing methods: By means of reference gene primer amplification, nucleated cell counts were estimated. Method: immunoSEQ multiplex PCR; TCRdb's copy keeps in-frame clones and lacks some. Clone size and V and J calls were adopted from that table, with D and trimming inferred from the DNA. The repertoire consists of under 200,000 clones, with 88% occurring once and the leading ten covering 6%. Germline V gives CDR1 MDHEN, CDR2 SYDVKM. V lost 3 bases to trimming and J lost 2 bases, with 7 bases between them. The CDR3 sequence is 13 residues long. The chain is built from TRBV28 and TRBJ2-5, with D unresolved. This sequence was found in a man aged 35-49 years with active or convalescent COVID-19. Sequencing used peripheral blood. CDR3 sequence: CASSFPLQETQYF. CDR3 coding DNA: TGTGCCAGCAGTTTCCCCCTACAAGAGACCCAGTACTTC. Looking up the rest from reference TRBV28 and TRBJ2-5 gives the full variable domain: DVKVTQSSRYLVKRTGEKVFLECVQDMDHENMFWYRQDPGLGLRLIYFSYDVKMKEKGDIPEGYSVSREKKERFSLILESASTNQTSMYLCASSFPLQETQYFGPGTRLLVL.